This is a list of T cell receptor beta chains from one sample in a study of metastatic and nonmetastatic thyroid tumors. TCRdb used MiXCR to call clones anew from the PCR reads. The sample contains over 45,000 clones, roughly a quarter of which appear only once. Material for sequencing was blood. The receptors were sampled from a male donor with papillary thyroid cancer or a benign thyroid nodule (not recorded which). Some clones in this sample may be carry-over from other donors' samples. CDR3s include the opening cysteine and the closing phenylalanine or tryptophan. D genes are given only for firm matches. Size is stated for part of the rows, as once, few or many counts, or as a class when the clone is expanded.

cdr3_aa	cdr3_nt	d_call	v_call	j_call	clone_size
CASSEQGSETQYF	TGTGCCAGCAGTGAACAGGGTTCAGAGACCCAGTACTTC	NA	TRBV2	TRBJ2-5	many
CASSLDRPNGYTF	TGTGCCAGCAGCTTGGACAGGCCGAATGGCTACACCTTC	TRBD1	TRBV7-9	TRBJ1-2	NA
CSARDGYGRIYEQYF	TGCAGTGCTAGAGATGGGTACGGGAGAATCTACGAGCAGTACTTC	NA	TRBV20-1	TRBJ2-7	NA
CASSWKTGGAGPNEQFF	TGCGCCAGCAGCTGGAAGACAGGGGGCGCGGGCCCCAATGAGCAGTTCTTC	TRBD1	TRBV5-1	TRBJ2-1	NA
CASSVFPGGRDEQFF	TGTGCCAGCAGCGTATTTCCGGGAGGTAGGGATGAGCAGTTCTTC	TRBD2	TRBV9	TRBJ2-1	many
CASSVWWGGHNEQFF	TGTGCCAGCAGTGTGTGGTGGGGGGGCCACAATGAGCAGTTCTTC	NA	TRBV6-1	TRBJ2-1	NA
CASQRDPYNEQFF	TGTGCCAGCCAGCGGGACCCCTACAATGAGCAGTTCTTC	TRBD2	TRBV19	TRBJ2-1	NA
CASSPDRVAQQYF	TGTGCCAGCAGCCCGGACAGGGTGGCCCAGCAGTACTTC	TRBD1	TRBV7-3	TRBJ2-7	NA
CASGIFYEQYF	TGTGCCAGCGGGATTTTCTACGAGCAGTACTTC	NA	TRBV2	TRBJ2-7	few
CASSLGRVGTDTQYF	TGTGCCAGCAGCTTAGGCAGGGTGGGCACAGATACGCAGTATTTT	NA	TRBV11-1	TRBJ2-3	NA
CSAREGSGAHEQYF	TGCAGTGCTAGAGAGGGTAGCGGGGCCCACGAGCAGTACTTC	TRBD2	TRBV20-1	TRBJ2-7	NA
CASRYQGVQGYTF	TGTGCCAGCAGGTATCAGGGAGTTCAAGGCTACACCTTC	NA	TRBV4-2	TRBJ1-2	many
CATSDFPAREETQYF	TGTGCCACCAGTGATTTCCCGGCTAGGGAAGAGACCCAGTACTTC	NA	TRBV24-1	TRBJ2-5	many
CATSRDKAGQPQHF	TGTGCCACCAGCAGAGATAAGGCGGGTCAGCCCCAGCATTTT	NA	TRBV15	TRBJ1-5	many
CATSDQGTGGGGRSYNEQFF	TGTGCCACCAGTGACCAAGGGACAGGGGGTGGCGGGAGGAGCTACAATGAGCAGTTCTTC	TRBD1	TRBV24-1	TRBJ2-1	NA
CASRQGNNQPQHF	TGTGCCAGCCGACAGGGGAACAATCAGCCCCAGCATTTT	TRBD1	TRBV28	TRBJ1-5	NA
CATRSSSYNSPLHF	TGTGCCACTCGGTCGAGCTCCTATAATTCACCCCTCCACTTT	NA	TRBV12-3/TRBV12-4	TRBJ1-6	many
CATSREVPGATGELFF	TGTGCCACCAGCAGAGAGGTCCCGGGGGCGACCGGGGAGCTGTTTTTT	NA	TRBV15	TRBJ2-2	few
CSAIDRGGAFTEAFF	TGCAGTGCTATAGATAGGGGGGGCGCTTTCACTGAAGCTTTCTTT	NA	TRBV20-1	TRBJ1-1	NA
CASSLARGDYEQFF	TGTGCCAGCAGCTTAGCGCGTGGGGACTATGAGCAGTTCTTC	NA	TRBV11-1	TRBJ2-1	many
CASDSGRETQYF	TGTGCCAGCGATAGCGGGAGGGAGACCCAGTACTTC	TRBD2	TRBV6-1	TRBJ2-5	many
CASSQVVGRGATNEKLFF	TGTGCCAGCAGCCAAGTAGTAGGAAGGGGTGCAACTAATGAAAAACTGTTTTTT	NA	TRBV4-2	TRBJ1-4	NA
CASSATGRAYEQYF	TGTGCCAGTAGCGCTACAGGGAGAGCCTACGAGCAGTACTTC	NA	TRBV19	TRBJ2-7	NA
CASSIGNLAGGVYNEQFF	TGTGCCAGTAGTATTGGAAATCTAGCGGGAGGCGTCTACAATGAGCAGTTCTTC	TRBD2	TRBV19	TRBJ2-1	few
CASSERKGTRKSEQYF	TGTGCCAGCAGTGAACGTAAGGGCACAAGAAAGAGCGAGCAGTACTTC	NA	TRBV6-2/TRBV6-3	TRBJ2-7	NA
CASTKQGVSYNEQFF	TGCGCCAGCACCAAACAGGGGGTGTCCTACAATGAGCAGTTCTTC	TRBD1	TRBV5-1	TRBJ2-1	many
CASSSGAIGSYNEQFF	TGTGCCAGCAGTTCAGGGGCAATTGGGTCGTACAATGAGCAGTTCTTC	NA	TRBV27	TRBJ2-1	few
CASSVSSRGVRFTTRELFF	TGTGCCAGCAGTGTTTCTAGTCGGGGCGTCCGCTTTACAACTCGGGAGCTGTTTTTT	NA	TRBV6-1	TRBJ2-2	many
CATSWGQPSVGNTIYF	TGTGCCACGTCCTGGGGACAGCCGAGCGTTGGAAACACCATATATTTT	TRBD1	TRBV19	TRBJ1-3	NA
CASSEKTSGLYNEQFF	TGTGCCAGCAGCGAAAAGACTAGCGGCTTATACAATGAGCAGTTCTTC	TRBD2	TRBV4-2	TRBJ2-1	many
CASSWDSRGRFSEAFF	TGCGCCAGCAGCTGGGATTCCAGGGGGCGGTTTTCTGAAGCTTTCTTT	TRBD1	TRBV5-1	TRBJ1-1	NA
CASSPVAGGNGNTIYF	TGTGCCAGCAGCCCCGTAGCGGGGGGTAATGGAAACACCATATATTTT	NA	TRBV5-8	TRBJ1-3	many
CASIRLAGGYNEQFF	TGTGCCAGCATCCGACTAGCGGGAGGCTACAATGAGCAGTTCTTC	TRBD2	TRBV11-1	TRBJ2-1	NA
CASSLVGQEQYF	TGTGCCAGCAGCTTGGTAGGCCAGGAGCAGTACTTC	NA	TRBV5-4	TRBJ2-7	NA
CATSTFQGRTGNTIYF	TGTGCCACCAGCACATTCCAGGGGCGAACTGGAAACACCATATATTTT	NA	TRBV15	TRBJ1-3	NA
CASSLDRVNFNNEQFF	TGTGCCAGCAGCTTGGACAGGGTTAATTTTAACAATGAGCAGTTCTTC	NA	TRBV5-6	TRBJ2-1	many
CASSSGDSVLPLHF	TGTGCCAGTAGTTCTGGGGACAGCGTTCTACCCCTCCACTTT	TRBD1	TRBV19	TRBJ1-6	few
CASSSGGRVAEQYF	TGTGCCAGCAGCTCGGGGGGCAGGGTAGCCGAGCAGTACTTC	NA	TRBV7-8	TRBJ2-7	many
CASIIAGSSYNEQFF	TGTGCCAGCATCATAGCGGGGAGCTCCTACAATGAGCAGTTCTTC	TRBD2	TRBV5-5	TRBJ2-1	NA
CASSPQGPGLKSYTF	TGTGCCAGCAGCCCCCAAGGTCCGGGGCTAAAAAGCTACACCTTC	NA	TRBV7-9	TRBJ1-2	few
CASSLPGGPNYGYTF	TGTGCCAGCAGCTTGCCGGGGGGGCCTAACTATGGCTACACCTTC	NA	TRBV7-2	TRBJ1-2	many
CASSLGSGAEAFF	TGTGCCAGCAGCTTAGGGAGCGGGGCTGAAGCTTTCTTT	NA	TRBV7-3	TRBJ1-1	NA
CASSAADRGALGGELFF	TGTGCCAGCAGCGCCGCAGACAGGGGGGCTTTGGGCGGGGAGCTGTTTTTT	TRBD1	TRBV9	TRBJ2-2	many